This TCR beta chain was recovered during a study of beta chain features in type 1 diabetes. Whole-study results and caveats: Equally in patients and controls, PCR might preferentially amplify shorter templates. Junctions at VDJ sites from type 1 diabetes patients had fewer insertions and more deletions. Shortening of TCRB CDR3s, moderate but significant, appeared in all four CD4+ subsets of Type 1 diabetes patients.

The CDR3 length is 15 residues. Germline V gene data show CDR1 as LGHNA and CDR2 as YSLEER. Trimming took off 1 base at V and 5 bases at J, with 14 bases between the two ends. Cell sorting via CD45RO/CCR7/CD25/CD127/CD95/CD27 was performed to obtain CD4+ naive, central memory, regulatory and stem cell-like memory cells. There are a few counts of this clone. Its target is not known. The study reverse transcribed the entire isolated RNA, so it sequenced expressed TCRB transcripts. Clones were read by immunoSEQ multiplex PCR, and TCRdb kept only the in-frame ones, dropping some. The sample shows about 280,000 clones, 15% of them seen only once.

Material for sequencing was naive CD4+ T cells from blood. The chain uses TRBV4-3 and TRBJ2-5; D might be TRBD1 (5 bases). This clonotype was obtained from a man aged 18 to 29 with type 1 diabetes. CDR3 nucleotides: TGCGCCAGCAGCCAAGGACAGTCGCTGTTGGAGACCCAGTACTTC. It yields the protein CASSQGQSLLETQYF.